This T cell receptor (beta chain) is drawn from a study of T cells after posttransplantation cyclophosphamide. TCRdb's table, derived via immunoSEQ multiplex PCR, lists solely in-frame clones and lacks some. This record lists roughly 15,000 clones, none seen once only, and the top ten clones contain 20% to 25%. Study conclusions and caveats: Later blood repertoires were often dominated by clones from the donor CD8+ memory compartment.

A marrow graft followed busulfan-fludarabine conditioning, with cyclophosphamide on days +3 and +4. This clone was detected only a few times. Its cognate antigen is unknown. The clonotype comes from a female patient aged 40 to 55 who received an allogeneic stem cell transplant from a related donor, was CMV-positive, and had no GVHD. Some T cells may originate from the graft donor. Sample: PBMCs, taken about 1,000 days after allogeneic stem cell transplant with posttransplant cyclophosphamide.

CDR3 bases: TGTGCCAGCAGCCTTGGACAGGTCCCTTACAATGAGCAGTTCTTC. This gives the protein CASSLGQVPYNEQFF. V gene TRBV7-9 combines with J gene TRBJ2-1, with 7 bases aligning to TRBD1. The CDR3 length is 15 residues. After removal of 5 bases from V and 4 bases from J, the junction contained 8 bases not matched to a gene. Germline V gene sequence: CDR1 SEHNR, CDR2 FQNEAQ (reference sequence).